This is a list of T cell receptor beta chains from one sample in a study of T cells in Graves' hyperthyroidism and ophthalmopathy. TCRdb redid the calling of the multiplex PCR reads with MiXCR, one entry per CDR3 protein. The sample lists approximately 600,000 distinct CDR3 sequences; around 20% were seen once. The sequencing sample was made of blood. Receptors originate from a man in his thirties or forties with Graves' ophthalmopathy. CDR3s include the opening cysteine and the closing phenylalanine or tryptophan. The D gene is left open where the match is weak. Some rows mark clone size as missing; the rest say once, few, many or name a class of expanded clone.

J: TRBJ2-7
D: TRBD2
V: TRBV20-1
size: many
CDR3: CSARRVAGGTSEQYF
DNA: TGCAGTGCTAGGCGAGTAGCGGGGGGTACTTCCGAGCAGTACTTC

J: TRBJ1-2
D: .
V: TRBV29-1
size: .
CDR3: CSVEQQGLGGSYTF
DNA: TGCAGCGTGGAACAGCAAGGGTTGGGTGGTAGCTACACCTTC

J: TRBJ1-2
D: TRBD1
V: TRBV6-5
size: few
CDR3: CASSYSDRVGYTF
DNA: TGTGCCAGCAGTTACTCGGACAGGGTCGGCTACACCTTC

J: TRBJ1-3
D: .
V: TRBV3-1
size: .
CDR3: CASTKDTIYF
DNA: TGTGCCAGCACGAAGGACACCATATATTTT

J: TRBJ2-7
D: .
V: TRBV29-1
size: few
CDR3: CSVWEQTSYEQYF
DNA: TGCAGCGTTTGGGAACAGACGTCCTACGAGCAGTACTTC

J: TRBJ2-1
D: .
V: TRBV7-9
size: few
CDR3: CASSSQSSYNEQFF
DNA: TGTGCCAGCAGCTCACAGAGCTCCTACAATGAGCAGTTCTTC

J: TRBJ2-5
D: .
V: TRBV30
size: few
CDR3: CAWRLPGLLTETQYF
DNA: TGTGCCTGGAGGCTACCGGGACTGCTGACGGAGACCCAGTACTTC

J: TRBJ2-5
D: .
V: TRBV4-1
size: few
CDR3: CASSLTLYETQYF
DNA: TGCGCCAGCAGCCTCACCCTCTATGAGACCCAGTACTTC

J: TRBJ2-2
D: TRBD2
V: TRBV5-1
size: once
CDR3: CASSLSLAGGTGELFF
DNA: TGCGCCAGCAGCTTGTCCCTAGCGGGAGGGACCGGGGAGCTGTTTTTT

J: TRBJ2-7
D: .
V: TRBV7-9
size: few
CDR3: CASSLGDTMQYF
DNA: TGTGCCAGCAGCTTAGGTGATACGATGCAGTACTTC

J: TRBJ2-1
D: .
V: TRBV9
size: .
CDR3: CASSNRGRSYNEQFF
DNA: TGTGCCAGCAGCAATCGGGGACGGTCCTACAATGAGCAGTTCTTC

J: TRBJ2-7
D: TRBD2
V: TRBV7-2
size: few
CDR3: CASSLEVGLGSEQYF
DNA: TGTGCCAGCAGCTTAGAAGTGGGACTAGGCTCCGAGCAGTACTTC

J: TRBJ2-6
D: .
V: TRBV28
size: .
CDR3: CASSLSLEVRANVLTF
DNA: TGTGCCAGCAGTTTATCCCTTGAGGTGAGGGCCAACGTCCTGACTTTC

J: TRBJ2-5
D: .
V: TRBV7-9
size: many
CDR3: CASSSGHLRETQYF
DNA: TGTGCCAGCAGCTCGGGACATCTACGGGAGACCCAGTACTTC

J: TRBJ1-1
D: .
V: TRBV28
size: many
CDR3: CASSLRRGNTEAFF
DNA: TGTGCCAGCAGTTTACGACGGGGGAACACTGAAGCTTTCTTT

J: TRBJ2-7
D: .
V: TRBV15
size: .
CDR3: CATSTGGQGNYEQYF
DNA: TGTGCCACCAGCACCGGCGGTCAGGGGAATTACGAGCAGTACTTC

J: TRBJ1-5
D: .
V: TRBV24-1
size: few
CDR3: CATSRGNQPQHF
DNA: TGTGCCACCAGTAGGGGCAATCAGCCCCAGCATTTT

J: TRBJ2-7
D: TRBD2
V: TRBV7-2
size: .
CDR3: CASSLDTSGLYEQYF
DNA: TGTGCCAGCAGCTTAGACACTAGCGGGCTCTACGAGCAGTACTTC